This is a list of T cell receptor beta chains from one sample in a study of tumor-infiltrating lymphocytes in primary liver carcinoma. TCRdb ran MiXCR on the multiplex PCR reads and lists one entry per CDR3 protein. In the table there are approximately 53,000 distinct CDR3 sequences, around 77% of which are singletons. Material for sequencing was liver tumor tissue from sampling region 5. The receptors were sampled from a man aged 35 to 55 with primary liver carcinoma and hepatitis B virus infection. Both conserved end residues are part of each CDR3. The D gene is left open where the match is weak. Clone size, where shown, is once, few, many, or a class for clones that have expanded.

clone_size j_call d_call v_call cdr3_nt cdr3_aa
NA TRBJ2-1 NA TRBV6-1 TGTGCCAGCAACCGGGGCGGGGTCTCCCGCAATGAGCAGTTCTTC CASNRGGVSRNEQFF
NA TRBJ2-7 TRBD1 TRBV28 TGTGTCAGCAGTATCACGGGACAGGGGATTAACAAGCAGTACTTC CVSSITGQGINKQYF
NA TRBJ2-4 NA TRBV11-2 TGTACCAGCACCACCTCGACGGTAGCCAAAAACATTCAGTACTTC CTSTTSTVAKNIQYF
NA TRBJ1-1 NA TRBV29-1 TGCAGCGTCGTCAGAGGGGGGGTGAACACCGGAGCTTTCTTC CSVVRGGVNTGAFF
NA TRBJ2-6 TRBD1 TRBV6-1 TGTGCCGGTACCGGGACAGGGGGTGCTACTGTCAACGTCCTGACTTTC CAGTGTGGATVNVLTF
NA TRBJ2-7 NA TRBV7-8 TGTGCAAGCAGCGTTCTCGGTTCTTACGAGCAGTACTTC CASSVLGSYEQYF
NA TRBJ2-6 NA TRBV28 TGTGCCATCAGTACACCGGGACAACTGGACTATTCTGGGGCCAACGTCCTGACTTTC CAISTPGQLDYSGANVLTF
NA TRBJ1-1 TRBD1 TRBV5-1 TGCACCAGCAGCCCGGGGACAGGTGAAGCTTTCTTT CTSSPGTGEAFF
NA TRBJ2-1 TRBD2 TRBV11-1 TGTGTCAGCAGCCCCTGGGGACTAGCGGGAGTCGGGGGGCAGTTCTTC CVSSPWGLAGVGGQFF
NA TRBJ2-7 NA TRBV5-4 TGTGCCATCAGCGAGGCGGACTGGGCCCCCGAGCAGTGCTTC CAISEADWAPEQCF
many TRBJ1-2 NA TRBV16 TGTGCCAGCAGCCAATCGGTAACGGGGTATGGCTACACCTTC CASSQSVTGYGYTF
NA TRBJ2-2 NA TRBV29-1 TGCAGCGTTGTAGTGGGAATCGTGAACATCGTGGATCTGTTTTTT CSVVVGIVNIVDLFF
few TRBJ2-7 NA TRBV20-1 TGCAGTGCTAGAGATCTGAGGGGGTTGGCCTACGAGCAGTACTTC CSARDLRGLAYEQYF
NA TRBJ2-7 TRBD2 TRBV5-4 TGTGTCAGCAGCCGCACGGGTAGCGGGGACTCCTACGAGCAGTACTTC CVSSRTGSGDSYEQYF
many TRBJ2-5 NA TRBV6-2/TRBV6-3 TGTGCCAGCAGTTCACGGACAGTTATGGAGACCCAGTACTTC CASSSRTVMETQYF
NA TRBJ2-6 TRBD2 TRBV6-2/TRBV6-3 TGTGTCAGCAGTTCGGGGGGACCCTCTCAGACTTTC CVSSSGGPSQTF
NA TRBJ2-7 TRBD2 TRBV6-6 TGTGCCAGCATCCCACTCTTAGCGGGAGGGAGAAGCGAGCAGTACTTC CASIPLLAGGRSEQYF
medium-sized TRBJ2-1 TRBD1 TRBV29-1 TGCAGCGTTGAATGGTGGGGACAGTCCTACAATGAGCAGTTCTTC CSVEWWGQSYNEQFF
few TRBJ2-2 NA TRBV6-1 TGTGCCAGCAGTGAAGCTGACAGAGATACCGGGGAGCTGTTTTTT CASSEADRDTGELFF
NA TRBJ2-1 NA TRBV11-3 TGTGCCGGCAGCTTAGGCCACTCGAACAATGAGCAGTTCTTC CAGSLGHSNNEQFF
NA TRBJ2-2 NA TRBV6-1 TGTGTCAGAAGGGCTTGGACACCTACCGGGGAGCTGTTTTTT CVRRAWTPTGELFF
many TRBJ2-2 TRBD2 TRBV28 TGTGCCAGCAGTTTACTAGCGGCGAACACCGGGGAGCTGTTTTTT CASSLLAANTGELFF
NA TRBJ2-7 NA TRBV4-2 TGTGCCAGCAGGCAAGTAGGCTACGAACAGTACTTC CASRQVGYEQYF
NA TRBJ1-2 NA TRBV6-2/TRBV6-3 TGTGCCAGCTGTTATGGCAGCAACTACGGTTACACCTTC CASCYGSNYGYTF
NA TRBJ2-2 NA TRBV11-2 TGTGCCAGCAGCCTCCGCGTCAGGAGTACCGGGGAGCTGTTTTTC CASSLRVRSTGELFF
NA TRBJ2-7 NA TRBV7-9 TGTGCCAGCAGCCCCAGGGAGAGGACCTACGAGCAGTATTTC CASSPRERTYEQYF
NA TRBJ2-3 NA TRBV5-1 TGCGCCAGCAACTTGAACGGCCACACTAGCACAGACACGCAGTATTTT CASNLNGHTSTDTQYF
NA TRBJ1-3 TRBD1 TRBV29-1 TGCAGCGTTGGGGAGGGGACAGTGATGGACACCATATATTTT CSVGEGTVMDTIYF
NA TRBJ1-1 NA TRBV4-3 TGCACTAGCAGCCAAGGGGGGAACACTGAAGCTTTCTTT CTSSQGGNTEAFF